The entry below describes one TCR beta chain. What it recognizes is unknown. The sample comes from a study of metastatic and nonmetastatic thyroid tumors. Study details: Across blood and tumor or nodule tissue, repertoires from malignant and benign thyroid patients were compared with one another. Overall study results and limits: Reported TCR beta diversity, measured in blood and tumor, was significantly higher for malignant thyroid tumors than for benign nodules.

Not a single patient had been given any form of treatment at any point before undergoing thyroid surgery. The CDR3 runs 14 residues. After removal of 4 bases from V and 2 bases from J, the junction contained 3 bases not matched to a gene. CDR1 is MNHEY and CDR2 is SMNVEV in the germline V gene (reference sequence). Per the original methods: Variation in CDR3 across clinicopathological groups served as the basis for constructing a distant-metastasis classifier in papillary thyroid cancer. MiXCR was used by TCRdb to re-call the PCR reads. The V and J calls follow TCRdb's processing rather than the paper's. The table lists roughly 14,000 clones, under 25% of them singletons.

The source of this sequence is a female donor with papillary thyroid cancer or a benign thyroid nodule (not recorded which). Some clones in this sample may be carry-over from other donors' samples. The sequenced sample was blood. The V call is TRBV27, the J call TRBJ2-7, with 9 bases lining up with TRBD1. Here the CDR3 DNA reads TGTGCCAGCAGTTCGACAGGGGGTACCTACGAGCAGTACTTC. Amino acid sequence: CASSSTGGTYEQYF.